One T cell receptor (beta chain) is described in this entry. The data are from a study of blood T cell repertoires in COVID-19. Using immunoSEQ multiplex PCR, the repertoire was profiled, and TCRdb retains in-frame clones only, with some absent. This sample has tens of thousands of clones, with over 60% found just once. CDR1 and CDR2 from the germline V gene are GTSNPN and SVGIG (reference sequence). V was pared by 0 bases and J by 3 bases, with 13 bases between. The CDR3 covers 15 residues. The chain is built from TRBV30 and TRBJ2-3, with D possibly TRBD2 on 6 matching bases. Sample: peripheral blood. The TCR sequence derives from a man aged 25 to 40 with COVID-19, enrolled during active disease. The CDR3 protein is CAWSVFAGITDTQYF. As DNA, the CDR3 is TGTGCCTGGAGTGTTTTTGCGGGGATTACAGATACGCAGTATTTT.